This T cell receptor beta chain was captured by sequencing in a study of T cell responses to AZD1222 COVID-19 vaccine. General study points: No day 14 peak samples; only post-peak repertoires were characterized. Among the donors, most were white British and more were female, and clonal diversity was possibly underestimated. Among AZD1222 vaccinees, only five or six were seropositive at baseline.

Produced via immunoSEQ multiplex PCR; TCRdb's table is partial and in-frame only. The sample shows just over 90,000 clones, around 87% of them seen only once. As concerns this clone: Antigen: not known.

The CDR3 has 16 residues. The germline gives CDR1 LNHDA, CDR2 SQIVND (reference sequence). Trimming removed 3 bases at V and 3 bases at J, with 15 bases between. Sequenced material: peripheral blood, taken 28 days after the second AZD1222 dose. This rearrangement joins TRBV19 to TRBJ2-1; D is perhaps TRBD2 (5 bases). The receptor was derived from an adult who received the AZD1222 COVID-19 vaccine. The CDR3 sequence: CASSISATYSYNEQFF. CDR3 nucleotides: TGTGCCAGTAGTATTAGCGCGACCTATAGCTACAATGAGCAGTTCTTC.